This TCR beta chain is drawn from a study of early T cells in non-severe SARS-CoV-2 infection. Background on the study: Whole-blood bulk RNA, unsorted, was sequenced, and chains were unpaired.

Researchers attached unique molecular identifiers to individual cDNA molecules. Using its own MiXCR run on the 5' RACE reads, TCRdb lists one record per CDR3 protein. The table lists tens of thousands of distinct CDR3 sequences, 15% of them singletons. Study-wide points: Matches to VDJdb favored anti-spike CD8 responses and missed private and CD4 specificities.

Concerning this clonotype itself: Its antigen is not identified.

This clonotype originated in an adult who was a healthcare worker with PCR-confirmed SARS-CoV-2 infection or an uninfected control (not recorded which). What was sequenced was whole blood.

Written as DNA, the CDR3 is TGTGCCAGCAGTTACGACAGGACCTACACTGAAGCTTTCTTT. Translation: CASSYDRTYTEAFF. V and J are TRBV6-2 or TRBV6-3 and TRBJ1-1; D may be TRBD1 (6 bases). V lost 2 bases and J lost 3, with 10 bases in between. The CDR3 consists of 14 residues. Germline-derived CDR1 and CDR2 are MNHEY and SVGEGT.